The source of this TCR beta chain is a study of response to subunit inactivated influenza vaccine. TCRdb processed the RT-PCR reads anew with MiXCR; each CDR3 protein has one entry. The data show some 600,000 distinct CDR3 sequences, approximately 14% seen once. This clonotype was observed a handful of times. Germline lookup yields CDR1 SQVTM and CDR2 ANQGSEA. V lost 6 bases and J lost 4, with 10 bases in between. The CDR3 sequence is 12 residues long. This receptor was identified in a man aged 45-60 years who received an inactivated influenza vaccine. This chain connects TRBV29-1 to TRBJ1-5, with a tentative D call TRBD1 (6 bases). This specimen was PBMCs from blood, taken less than 15 days before vaccination. CDR3 bases: TGCAGCGTCAAGGGGGGAAATCAGCCCCAGCATTTT. Translated, it gives CSVKGGNQPQHF.